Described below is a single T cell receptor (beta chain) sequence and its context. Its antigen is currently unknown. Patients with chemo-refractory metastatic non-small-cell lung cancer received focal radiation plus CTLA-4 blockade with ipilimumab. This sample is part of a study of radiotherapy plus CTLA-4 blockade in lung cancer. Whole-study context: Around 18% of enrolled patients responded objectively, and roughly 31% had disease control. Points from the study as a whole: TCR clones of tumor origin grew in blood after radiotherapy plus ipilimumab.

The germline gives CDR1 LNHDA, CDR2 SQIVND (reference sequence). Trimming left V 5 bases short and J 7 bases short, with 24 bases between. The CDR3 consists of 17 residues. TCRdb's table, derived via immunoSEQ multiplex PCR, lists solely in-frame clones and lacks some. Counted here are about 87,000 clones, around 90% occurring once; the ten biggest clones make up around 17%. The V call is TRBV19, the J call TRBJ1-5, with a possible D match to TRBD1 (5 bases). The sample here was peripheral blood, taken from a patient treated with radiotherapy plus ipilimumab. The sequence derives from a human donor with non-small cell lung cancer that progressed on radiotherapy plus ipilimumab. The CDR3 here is CASSSENDRGRGQPQHF. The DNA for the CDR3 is TGTGCCAGTAGTTCCGAAAATGACCGGGGCCGGGGCCAGCCCCAGCATTTT.